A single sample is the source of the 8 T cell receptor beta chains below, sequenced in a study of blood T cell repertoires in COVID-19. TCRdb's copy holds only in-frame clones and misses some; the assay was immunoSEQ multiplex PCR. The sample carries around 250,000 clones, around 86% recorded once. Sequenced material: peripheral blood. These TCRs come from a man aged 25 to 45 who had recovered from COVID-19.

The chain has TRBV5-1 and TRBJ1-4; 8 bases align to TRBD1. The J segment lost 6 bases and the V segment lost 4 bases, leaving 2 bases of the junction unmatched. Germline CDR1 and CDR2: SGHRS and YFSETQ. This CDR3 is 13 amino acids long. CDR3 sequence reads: CASSPTGDEKLFF. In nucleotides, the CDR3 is TGCGCCAGCAGCCCGACAGGGGATGAAAAACTGTTTTTT.

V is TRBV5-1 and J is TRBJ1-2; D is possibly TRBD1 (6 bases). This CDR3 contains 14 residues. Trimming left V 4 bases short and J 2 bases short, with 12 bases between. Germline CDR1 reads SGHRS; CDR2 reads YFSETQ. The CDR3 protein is CASSPDTGNYGYTF. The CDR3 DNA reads TGCGCCAGCAGCCCTGACACAGGGAACTATGGCTACACCTTC.

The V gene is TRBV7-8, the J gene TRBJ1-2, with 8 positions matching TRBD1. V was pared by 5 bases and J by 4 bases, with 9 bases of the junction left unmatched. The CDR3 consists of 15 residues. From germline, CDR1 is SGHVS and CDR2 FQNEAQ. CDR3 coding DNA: TGTGCCAGCAGCATCCAGGGACAGGCTACCTATGGCTACACCTTC. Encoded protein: CASSIQGQATYGYTF.

The CDR3 sequence is CASGFVEGMSGYTF. Written as DNA, the CDR3 is TGTGCGAGCGGTTTCGTGGAGGGAATGAGTGGCTACACCTTC. V is TRBV2 and J is TRBJ1-2; D is unclear. This CDR3 has 14 amino acids. In germline, CDR1 is SNHLY, CDR2 FYNNEI.

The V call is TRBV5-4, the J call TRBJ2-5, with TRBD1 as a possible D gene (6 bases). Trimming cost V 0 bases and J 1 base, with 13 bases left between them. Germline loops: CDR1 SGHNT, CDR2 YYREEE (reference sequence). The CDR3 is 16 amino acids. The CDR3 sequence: CASSLVRDNIQETQYF. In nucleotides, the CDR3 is TGTGCCAGCAGCTTGGTTCGGGACAATATCCAAGAGACCCAGTACTTC. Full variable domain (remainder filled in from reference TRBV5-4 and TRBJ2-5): ETGVTQSPTHLIKTRGQQVTLRCSSQSGHNTVSWYQQALGQGPQFIFQYYREEENGRGNFPPRFSGLQFPNYSSELNVNALELDDSALYLCASSLVRDNIQETQYFGPGTRLLVL.

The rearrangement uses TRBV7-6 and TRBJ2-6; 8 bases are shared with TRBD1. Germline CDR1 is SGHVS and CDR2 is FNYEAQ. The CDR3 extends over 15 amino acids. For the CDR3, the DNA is TGTGCGGGCGGGCAGGGGGCTTCTGGGGCCAACGTCCTGACTTTC. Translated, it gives CAGGQGASGANVLTF. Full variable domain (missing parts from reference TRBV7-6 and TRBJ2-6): GAGVSQSPRYKVTKRGQDVALRCDPISGHVSLYWYRQALGQGPEFLTYFNYEAQQDKSGLPNDRFSAERPEGSISTLTIQRTEQRDSAMYRCAGGQGASGANVLTFGAGSRLTVL.

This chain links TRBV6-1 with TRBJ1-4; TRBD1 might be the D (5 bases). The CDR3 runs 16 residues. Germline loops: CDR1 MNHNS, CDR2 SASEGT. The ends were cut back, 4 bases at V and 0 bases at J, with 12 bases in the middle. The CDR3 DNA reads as TGTGCCAGCAGTGCCCTCAGGGACTCAACTAATGAAAAACTGTTTTTT. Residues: CASSALRDSTNEKLFF.

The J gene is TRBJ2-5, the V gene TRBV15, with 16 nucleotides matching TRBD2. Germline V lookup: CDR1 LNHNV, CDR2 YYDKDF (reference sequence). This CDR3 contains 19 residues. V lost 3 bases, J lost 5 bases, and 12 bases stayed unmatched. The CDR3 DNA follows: TGTGCCACCAGCAGGATCGGGACTAGCGGGGGGGCGTTTACTGAGACCCAGTACTTC. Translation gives CATSRIGTSGGAFTETQYF.